These 24 T cell receptor beta chains were sequenced from one sample in a study of CD8 T cells in Susac syndrome. An amount of RNA that ranged from roughly 0.45 to 1 ug was reverse transcribed with random hexamers. TCRdb recomputed calls from the immunoSEQ multiplex PCR reads with MiXCR, one row per CDR3 protein. The sample gives about 250,000 distinct CDR3 sequences, around 95% of which show up once; around 0.07% is in the top ten. The sequencing sample was made of CD4+ T cells from PBMCs. The receptor source for this set is a human donor with multiple sclerosis.

This clonotype was counted once. V and J are TRBV5-4 and TRBJ2-3; 7 nucleotides line up with TRBD2. The germline CDR1 and CDR2 sequences are SGHNT and YYREEE (reference sequence). Germline trimming cut 5 bases from V and 5 bases from J; bases unmatched to any gene: 8. This CDR3 has 14 amino acids. The CDR3 here is CASRRDYKLDTQYF. Written as DNA, the CDR3 is TGTGCCAGCAGGCGGGACTACAAGCTAGATACGCAGTATTTT.

DNA for the CDR3: TGCAGCGTTGTTTCCGGGGGCCCCTATGGCTACACCTTC. It is translated as CSVVSGGPYGYTF. This sequence joins TRBV29-1 and TRBJ1-2; tentatively, D is TRBD1 (6 bases). CDR3 length: 13 residues. Looked up from germline, CDR1 is SQVTM and CDR2 is ANQGSEA. The V end was cut by 4 bases, the J end by 4 bases, with 13 bases between.

This clonotype has just one count. V usage is TRBV3-1 and J usage is TRBJ2-7; D gene ambiguous. Germline lookup yields CDR1 LGHDT and CDR2 YNNKEL (reference sequence). The CDR3 length is 14 residues. The V and J ends lost 2 bases and 2 bases respectively, with 10 bases between them. In DNA form, the CDR3 reads TGTGCCAGCAGCCAATTCTTCGGACCCTACGAGCAGTACTTC. As protein: CASSQFFGPYEQYF.

The gene calls are TRBV10-3 and TRBJ2-7, with 10 bases identical to TRBD1. The length of the CDR3 is 13 residues. Germline loops: CDR1 ENHRY, CDR2 SYGVKD. J lost 6 bases, V lost 5 bases, and 4 bases had no gene match. This CDR3 reads CAISWDRGGEQYF. Here the CDR3 DNA reads TGTGCCATCAGTTGGGACAGGGGTGGCGAGCAGTACTTC.

This clonotype has a single count. The chain carries TRBV5-1 and TRBJ1-6; 9 nucleotides agree with TRBD1. Germline lookup yields CDR1 SGHRS and CDR2 YFSETQ. The ends lost 3 bases at V and 1 base at J; junction bases unmatched: 2. The CDR3 covers 16 residues. The DNA for the CDR3 is TGCGCCAGCAGCTCGGGACAGGGATCCTATAATTCACCCCTCCACTTT. Protein: CASSSGQGSYNSPLHF. The complete variable domain, with remaining parts taken from reference TRBV5-1 and TRBJ1-6, reads KAGVTQTPRYLIKTRGQQVTLSCSPISGHRSVSWYQQTPGQGLQFLFEYFSETQRNKGNFPGRFSGRQFSNSRSEMNVSTLELGDSALYLCASSSGQGSYNSPLHFGNGTRLTVT.

The V gene is TRBV12-3 or TRBV12-4, the J gene TRBJ1-2; 7 bases align to TRBD1. CDR3 length equals 14 residues. Trimming removed 3 bases from V and 4 bases from J; junction bases left unmatched: 5. The CDR3 here is CASSFRGLVYGYTF. The CDR3 coding sequence is TGTGCCAGCAGTTTTAGGGGGCTAGTCTATGGCTACACCTTC.

This rearrangement joins TRBV6-1 to TRBJ2-6; D remains unclear. V lost 0 bases and J lost 0, with 15 bases in between. CDR3 size: 19 residues. Germline V gene sequence: CDR1 MNHNS, CDR2 SASEGT. The DNA for the CDR3 is TGTGCCAGCAGTGAAGCTTTAATAGGGCAGCTCTCTGGGGCCAACGTCCTGACTTTC. It encodes CASSEALIGQLSGANVLTF.

The chain employs TRBV29-1 and TRBJ2-1; the match to TRBD2 covers 7 bases. The CDR3 totals 14 residues. Trimming took 3 bases from V and 4 from J; bases not matched to a gene: 6. Germline V lookup: CDR1 SQVTM, CDR2 ANQGSEA. The CDR3 region has the DNA TGCAGCGTTGACCCTAGCGGAGCTTACAATGAGCAGTTCTTC. Translating it yields CSVDPSGAYNEQFF.

The rearrangement links TRBV29-1 to TRBJ1-4; no firm D call. The CDR3 extends over 13 amino acids. V was trimmed by 4 bases and J by 4 bases, leaving 10 bases between them. Germline CDR1 SQVTM, CDR2 ANQGSEA. Here the CDR3 DNA reads TGCAGCGTTGCGGGCGCCTTTAATGAAAAACTGTTTTTT. Amino acids: CSVAGAFNEKLFF. The complete variable domain, with remaining parts taken from reference TRBV29-1 and TRBJ1-4, reads SAVISQKPSRDICQRGTSLTIQCQVDSQVTMMFWYRQQPGQSLTLIATANQGSEATYESGFVIDKFPISRPNLTFSTLTVSNMSPEDSSIYLCSVAGAFNEKLFFGSGTQLSVL.

The table lists this clonotype with a few counts. CDR3 sequence: CASSLERGTGEQYV. The CDR3, as DNA: TGTGCCAGCAGCTTAGAACGGGGCACAGGGGAGCAGTACGTC. The V and J genes are TRBV11-2 and TRBJ2-7, with D perhaps TRBD1 (6 bases). Germline V CDR1 and CDR2: SGHAT, FQNNGV. This CDR3 spans 14 amino acids. The V and J ends lost 0 bases and 7 bases respectively, with 13 bases between them.

The rearrangement links TRBV9 to TRBJ1-6; 7 bases agree with TRBD1. Germline V gives CDR1 SGDLS, CDR2 YYNGEE. This CDR3 is 15 amino acids long. J lost 9 bases, V lost 3 bases, and 9 bases had no gene match. The CDR3 is CASSATRDSPSPLHF. The CDR3 nucleotides are TGTGCCAGCAGCGCAACCCGGGACAGTCCTTCACCCCTCCACTTT.

This clonotype was observed a handful of times. The chain combines TRBV12-3 or TRBV12-4 with TRBJ1-1; tentatively, D is TRBD1 (6 bases). The V and J ends lost 5 bases and 2 bases respectively, with 12 bases between them. CDR3 length: 14 residues. The CDR3, as DNA: TGTGCCAGCAGTGAGTTGACAGGAAACACTGAAGCTTTCTTT. Protein product: CASSELTGNTEAFF.

V gene TRBV6-1 combines with J gene TRBJ1-3, with unresolved D. The CDR3 loop spans 16 amino acids. Germline V gene data show CDR1 as MNHNS and CDR2 as SASEGT. The V gene lost 1 base and the J gene lost 1 base, with 11 bases spanning the gap. The CDR3 reads CASSEVWGGSGNTIYF. The CDR3 DNA reads TGTGCCAGCAGTGAAGTGTGGGGAGGTTCTGGAAACACCATATATTTT.

This chain links TRBV27 with TRBJ2-7, with 9 bases matching TRBD1. This CDR3 is 15 amino acids long. CDR1 MNHEY and CDR2 SMNVEV come from the germline V gene (reference sequence). With 3 bases clipped from V and 5 bases from J, the junction kept 8 bases outside the gene matches. The CDR3 region is CASSLTGTGSHEQYV. The CDR3 DNA is TGTGCCAGCAGTTTGACCGGGACAGGGTCCCACGAGCAGTACGTC.

This clonotype is a singleton in its sample. The gene calls are TRBV7-8 and TRBJ2-1; possibly TRBD1 for D (7 bases). Germline CDR1 and CDR2: SGHVS and FQNEAQ. V was trimmed by 6 bases and J by 4 bases, leaving 19 bases between them. The CDR3 contains 16 residues. CDR3: CASRRVSGDSYNEQFF. For the CDR3, the DNA is TGTGCCAGCAGACGTGTTTCGGGGGACAGTTACAATGAGCAGTTCTTC.

The chain uses TRBV3-1 and TRBJ2-5, with 15 bases fitting TRBD2. In germline, CDR1 is LGHDT, CDR2 YNNKEL (reference sequence). The CDR3 has 17 amino acids. Germline trimming cut 3 bases from V and 1 base from J; bases unmatched to any gene: 3. Here the CDR3 DNA reads TGTGCCAGCAGCCAGGGACTAGCGGGGGGAATCCAAGAGACCCAGTACTTC. The encoded protein is CASSQGLAGGIQETQYF.

Written as DNA, the CDR3 is TGTGCCAGCAGCGACCCGCGCGACTATGGCTACACCTTC. This codes for CASSDPRDYGYTF. This chain links TRBV5-4 with TRBJ1-2; D remains ambiguous. Trimming removed 4 bases from V and 3 bases from J, with 10 bases in between. Germline-derived CDR1 and CDR2 are SGHNT and YYREEE (reference sequence). The CDR3 covers 13 residues.

The rearrangement uses TRBV12-3 or TRBV12-4 and TRBJ2-1, with TRBD2 matching over 12 bases. With V trimmed by 6 bases and J by 7 bases, 7 bases remained unmatched. The CDR3 extends over 15 amino acids. CDR3 residues: CASSPSGLAGNEQFF. The CDR3, as DNA: TGTGCCAGCAGCCCCTCCGGACTAGCGGGAAATGAGCAGTTCTTC.

The chain carries TRBV5-4 and TRBJ1-1; 9 positions agree with TRBD1. From germline, CDR1 is SGHNT and CDR2 YYREEE (reference sequence). V shed 4 bases and J 8 bases; nucleotides not matched to a gene: 12. This CDR3 is 15 amino acids long. The CDR3, as DNA: TGTGCCAGCAGCCCGCGATCCGGGACAGGGAAGGAAGCTTTCTTT. As protein: CASSPRSGTGKEAFF.

This chain joins TRBV2 and TRBJ2-6, with no clear D. Between the trimmed V and J ends, which lost 3 bases and 2 bases, there was a span of 2 bases. CDR3 length equals 13 residues. The germline V gene has CDR1 SNHLY and CDR2 FYNNEI. The CDR3 reads CASSDPGANVLTF. As DNA, the CDR3 is TGTGCCAGCAGTGACCCTGGGGCCAACGTCCTGACTTTC.

The genes are TRBV6-4 and TRBJ2-5, with D perhaps being TRBD1 or TRBD2 (6 bases each). The CDR3 extends over 16 amino acids. Trimming cost V 2 bases and J 3 bases, with 16 bases left between them. Germline loops: CDR1 MRHNA, CDR2 SNTAGT. CDR3 loop: CASSDLRVRGEETQYF. For the CDR3, the DNA is TGTGCCAGCAGTGACCTCCGAGTAAGGGGGGAAGAGACCCAGTACTTC.

The J gene is TRBJ1-1, the V gene TRBV29-1; D unclear. V shed 3 bases and J shed 6 bases, with 11 bases lying between them. The CDR3 has 12 residues. The V gene's germline CDR1 is SQVTM and CDR2 ANQGSEA. The CDR3 DNA reads as TGCAGCGTTGACCTAGAGGGCGCTGAAGCTTTCTTT. Protein: CSVDLEGAEAFF.

The rearrangement links TRBV2 to TRBJ1-1, with unresolved D. Germline loops: CDR1 SNHLY, CDR2 FYNNEI. The CDR3 is 15 amino acids. V lost 4 bases, J lost 0 bases, and 12 bases lay in between. CDR3 bases: TGTGCCAGCAGTGGTCAGGAGTACATGAACACTGAAGCTTTCTTT. Translation: CASSGQEYMNTEAFF.

V and J are TRBV24-1 and TRBJ1-2, with a possible D match to TRBD1 (5 bases). V lost 7 bases and J lost 7, with 15 bases in between. The CDR3 totals 13 residues. Germline V gene sequence: CDR1 KGHDR, CDR2 SFDVKD. The chain's CDR3 is CATRSEAGPGYTF. The CDR3 bases are TGTGCCACCAGATCTGAGGCGGGGCCTGGCTACACCTTC.